Listed here are 11 T cell receptor beta chains from one sample, sequenced in a study of blood T cells in healthy people across ages. Sample-barcoded 5' priming and a J-beta primer mix drove a second PCR of roughly 7 to 11 cycles. TCRdb fed the 5' RACE reads into MiXCR, producing one record per CDR3 protein. Of around 320,000 distinct CDR3 sequences in the sample, around 30% were seen once. Sequencing was performed on blood. The receptor set was obtained from a woman in her sixties or seventies in good health.

This clonotype was seen a handful of times. This chain links TRBV7-2 with TRBJ2-2, with no clear D. The V end lost 1 base, the J end lost 4 bases, and 7 bases lay between the germline ends. CDR1 SGHTA and CDR2 FQGNSA come from the germline V gene. The CDR3 totals 14 residues. The CDR3 nucleotides are TGTGCCAGCAGCTTAGAAAGGGCCACCGGGGAGCTGTTTTTT. This gives the protein CASSLERATGELFF.

The chain links TRBV20-1 to TRBJ1-6, with 8 bases aligning to TRBD1. Germline CDR1 reads DFQATT; CDR2 reads SNEGSKA (reference sequence). The CDR3 consists of 14 residues. With 8 bases clipped from V and 5 bases from J, the junction kept 8 bases outside the gene matches. CDR3 bases: TGCAGTCTAAAACAGGGGGGCGATAATTCACCCCTCCACTTT. It codes for CSLKQGGDNSPLHF.

The chain recombines TRBV20-1 with TRBJ2-7; 10 bases map to TRBD2. CDR1 and CDR2 (germline): DFQATT, SNEGSKA (reference sequence). The CDR3 extends over 15 amino acids. J lost 1 base, V lost 6 bases, and 9 bases had no gene match. The CDR3 here is CSAGVGTSESYEQYF. The CDR3 bases are TGCAGTGCGGGTGTAGGGACTAGCGAATCCTACGAGCAGTACTTC.

This clonotype was detected ten times or more. The chain links TRBV5-1 to TRBJ2-5, with D unresolved. Germline CDR1 reads SGHRS; CDR2 reads YFSETQ. This CDR3 comprises 14 residues. V lost 1 base and J 4 bases, leaving 11 bases between the germline ends. The CDR3 reads CASSLNAFRETQYF. The CDR3 DNA follows: TGCGCCAGCAGCTTGAACGCATTTCGAGAGACCCAGTACTTC. The full variable domain, rest sourced from reference TRBV5-1 and TRBJ2-5, is KAGVTQTPRYLIKTRGQQVTLSCSPISGHRSVSWYQQTPGQGLQFLFEYFSETQRNKGNFPGRFSGRQFSNSRSEMNVSTLELGDSALYLCASSLNAFRETQYFGPGTRLLVL.

This clonotype came up a few times. The V and J genes are TRBV7-2 and TRBJ2-2, with D possibly being TRBD2 (5 bases). The CDR3 covers 15 residues. CDR1 and CDR2 from the germline V gene are SGHTA and FQGNSA. V was shortened by 3 bases and J by 4 bases, with 12 bases between the two germline ends. DNA for the CDR3: TGTGCCAGCAGCTTTACTCGGGGAAGCACCGGGGAGCTGTTTTTT. Protein product: CASSFTRGSTGELFF. The whole variable domain, filled in from reference TRBV7-2 and TRBJ2-2, reads GAGVSQSPSNKVTEKGKDVELRCDPISGHTALYWYRQSLGQGLEFLIYFQGNSAPDKSGLPSDRFSAERTGGSVSTLTIQRTQQEDSAVYLCASSFTRGSTGELFFGEGSRLTVL.

In its sample, this clonotype was seen a few times. This chain joins TRBV4-1 and TRBJ2-5; D is unclear. CDR3 length: 15 amino acids. Germline V gene data show CDR1 as MGHRA and CDR2 as YSYEKL. V lost 1 base, J lost 1 base, and 10 bases lay in between. This CDR3 reads CASSQVISSQETQYF. The DNA of the CDR3 is TGCGCCAGCAGCCAAGTTATCAGTTCCCAAGAGACCCAGTACTTC.

The chain uses TRBV5-1 and TRBJ2-3; perhaps TRBD2 as D (5 bases). CDR1 is SGHRS and CDR2 is YFSETQ in the germline V gene. The V gene lost 0 bases and the J gene lost 4 bases, with 12 bases spanning the gap. The CDR3 loop spans 15 amino acids. The CDR3 DNA reads TGCGCCAGCAGCTTGGGGCTAGCAGGCTCAGATACGCAGTATTTT. Translating gives CASSLGLAGSDTQYF. The variable domain in full, with the rest retrieved from reference TRBV5-1 and TRBJ2-3, is KAGVTQTPRYLIKTRGQQVTLSCSPISGHRSVSWYQQTPGQGLQFLFEYFSETQRNKGNFPGRFSGRQFSNSRSEMNVSTLELGDSALYLCASSLGLAGSDTQYFGPGTRLTVL.

The chain recombines TRBV4-1 with TRBJ1-2, with 8 bases matching TRBD1. V shed 0 bases and J 3 bases; nucleotides not matched to a gene: 6. Germline V gene data show CDR1 as MGHRA and CDR2 as YSYEKL. The CDR3 covers 16 residues. The CDR3 nucleotides read TGCGCCAGCAGCCAAGAGGGACAGGTCCCAGACTATGGCTACACCTTC. It yields the protein CASSQEGQVPDYGYTF.

The chain employs TRBV6-5 and TRBJ2-1; TRBD1 is a possible D gene (5 bases). CDR3 length: 12 amino acids. Germline V CDR1 and CDR2: MNHEY, SVGAGI. V gave up 8 bases and J gave up 9 bases, with 14 bases separating them. CDR3 nucleotides: TGTGCCAGCGGAGTTAGAAGGGGTGAGCAGTTCTTC. It encodes CASGVRRGEQFF.

The J gene is TRBJ2-1, the V gene TRBV7-3; 13 positions match TRBD2. V dropped 5 bases and J dropped 9; count of bases not matched to a gene: 7. This CDR3 contains 15 residues. The germline V gene encodes CDR1 SGHTA and CDR2 FQGTGA. This chain's CDR3 is CASSPGLAGLGEQFF. The DNA for the CDR3 is TGTGCCAGCAGCCCGGGACTAGCGGGGTTAGGTGAGCAGTTCTTC. The full variable domain, in which reference TRBV7-3 and TRBJ2-1 provide the parts outside the CDR3, is GAGVSQTPSNKVTEKGKYVELRCDPISGHTALYWYRQSLGQGPEFLIYFQGTGAADDSGLPNDRFFAVRPEGSVSTLKIQRTERGDSAVYLCASSPGLAGLGEQFFGPGTRLTVL.

The V and J genes are TRBV27 and TRBJ2-6; TRBD1 matches 7 bases. Per the germline V gene, CDR1 is MNHEY and CDR2 is SMNVEV (reference sequence). This CDR3 has 17 amino acids. J was trimmed by 2 bases and V by 4 bases; bases with no gene match: 8. The CDR3 sequence is CASSSRDRPTGANVLTF. CDR3 in DNA: TGTGCCAGCAGTTCCAGGGACAGACCAACTGGGGCCAACGTCCTGACTTTC.